A selection of T cell receptor beta chains follows, all from one sample in a study of PD-1 blockade in classical Hodgkin lymphoma. Method: immunoSEQ multiplex PCR; TCRdb's copy keeps in-frame clones and lacks some. Counted here are tens of thousands of clones, around 86% occurring once; the ten biggest clones make up approximately 6.9%. The sample in question was peripheral blood mononuclear cells (PBMCs), obtained before the fourth cycle of nivolumab. Every receptor here comes from a human donor with classical Hodgkin lymphoma. The CDR3 runs from the conserved cysteine through the conserved F or W. The D gene is left open where the match is weak. Size is stated for part of the rows, as once, few or many counts, or as a class when the clone is expanded.

abundance	d_gene	v_gene	j_gene	CDR3nt	CDR3aa
.	.	TRBV27	TRBJ2-1	TGTGCCAGCAGTTTAAAGGAGGGGACCCATCCGAATGAGCAGTTCTTC	CASSLKEGTHPNEQFF
.	.	TRBV9	TRBJ1-1	TGTGCCAGCAGCGTAGGGACTTACACTGAAGCTTTCTTT	CASSVGTYTEAFF
.	.	TRBV4-3	TRBJ2-3	TGCGCCAGCAGCCAAGACAGGCCAGATACGCAGTATTTT	CASSQDRPDTQYF
.	.	TRBV13	TRBJ2-5	TGTGCCAGCAGCTTTACCCCCGGGGATACCCAGTACTTC	CASSFTPGDTQYF
.	TRBD2	TRBV11-3	TRBJ2-1	TGTGCCAGCAGCTTAGGGGACCGGGGGGCCTACAATGAGCAGTTCTTC	CASSLGDRGAYNEQFF
.	.	TRBV4-2	TRBJ2-7	TGTGCCAGCAGCCAAGATGGGGCGGGTCTAGCCGACTACGAGCAGTACTTC	CASSQDGAGLADYEQYF
.	.	TRBV7-3	TRBJ2-7	TGTGCCAGCAGCTCGGTTGGCGTAGGCGAGCAGTACTTC	CASSSVGVGEQYF
.	.	TRBV6-5	TRBJ1-2	TGTGCCAGCAGTTACTCGACAGACTCTAACTATGGCTACACCTTC	CASSYSTDSNYGYTF
.	.	TRBV29-1	TRBJ2-1	TGCAGTGTACACGCCACGGTGGGTAATGAGCAGTTCTTC	CSVHATVGNEQFF
.	.	TRBV11-1	TRBJ2-7	TGTGCCAGCAGCTTAGAGTTGAGGACCTTCTACGAGCAGTACTTC	CASSLELRTFYEQYF
few	.	TRBV11-2	TRBJ2-5	TGTGCCAGCAGCTTAGATTTGGGGGGAGAGACCCAGTACTTC	CASSLDLGGETQYF